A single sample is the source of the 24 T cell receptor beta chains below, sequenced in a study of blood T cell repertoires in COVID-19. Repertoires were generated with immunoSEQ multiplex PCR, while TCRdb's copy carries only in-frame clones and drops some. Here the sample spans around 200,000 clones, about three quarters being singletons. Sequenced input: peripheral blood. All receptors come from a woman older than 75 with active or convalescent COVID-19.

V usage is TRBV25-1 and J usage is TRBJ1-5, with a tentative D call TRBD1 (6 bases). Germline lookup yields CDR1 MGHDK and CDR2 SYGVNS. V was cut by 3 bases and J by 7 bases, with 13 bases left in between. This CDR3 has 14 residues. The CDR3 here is CASSDSGAQQPQHF. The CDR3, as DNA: TGTGCCAGCAGTGATTCAGGGGCCCAGCAGCCCCAGCATTTT.

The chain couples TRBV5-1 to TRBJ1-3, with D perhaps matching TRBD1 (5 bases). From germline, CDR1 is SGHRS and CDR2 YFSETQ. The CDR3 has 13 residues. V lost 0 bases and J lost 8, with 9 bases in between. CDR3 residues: CASSLGQFDTIYF. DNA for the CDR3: TGCGCCAGCAGCTTGGGACAGTTTGACACCATATATTTT.

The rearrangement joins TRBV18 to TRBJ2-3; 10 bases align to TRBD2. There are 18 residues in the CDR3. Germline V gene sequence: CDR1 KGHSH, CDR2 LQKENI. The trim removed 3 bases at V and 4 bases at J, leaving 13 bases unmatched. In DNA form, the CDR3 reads TGTGCCAGCTCACCTCGTCAGGTGACTAGCGGGCGGTCAGATACGCAGTATTTT. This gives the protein CASSPRQVTSGRSDTQYF.

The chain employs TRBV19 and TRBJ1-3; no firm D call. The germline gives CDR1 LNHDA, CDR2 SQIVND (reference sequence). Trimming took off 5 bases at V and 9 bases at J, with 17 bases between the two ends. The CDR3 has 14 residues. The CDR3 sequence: CASSSSPEGSTIYF. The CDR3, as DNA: TGTGCCAGTAGTTCCAGTCCCGAAGGGAGCACCATATATTTT.

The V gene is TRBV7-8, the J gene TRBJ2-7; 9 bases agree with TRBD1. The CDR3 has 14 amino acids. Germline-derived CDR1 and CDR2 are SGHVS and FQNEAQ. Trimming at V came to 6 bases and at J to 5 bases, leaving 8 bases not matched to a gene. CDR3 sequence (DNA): TGTGCCAGCAGTCCGCACAGGGGGCCCAACGAGCAGTACTTC. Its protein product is CASSPHRGPNEQYF. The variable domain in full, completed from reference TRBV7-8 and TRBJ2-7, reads GAGVSQSPRYKVAKRGQDVALRCDPISGHVSLFWYQQALGQGPEFLTYFQNEAQLDKSGLPSDRFFAERPEGSVSTLKIQRTQQEDSAVYLCASSPHRGPNEQYFGPGTRLTVT.

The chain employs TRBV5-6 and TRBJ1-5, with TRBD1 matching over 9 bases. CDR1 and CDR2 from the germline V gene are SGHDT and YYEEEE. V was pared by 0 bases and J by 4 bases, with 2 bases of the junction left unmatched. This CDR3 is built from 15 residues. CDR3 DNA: TGTGCCAGCAGCTTGGGGACAGGGGTTAATCAGCCCCAGCATTTT. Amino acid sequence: CASSLGTGVNQPQHF.

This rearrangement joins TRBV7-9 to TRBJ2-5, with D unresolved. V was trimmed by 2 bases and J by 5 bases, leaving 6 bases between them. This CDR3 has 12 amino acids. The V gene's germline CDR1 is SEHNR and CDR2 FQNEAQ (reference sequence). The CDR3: CASSLRVETQYF. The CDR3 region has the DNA TGTGCCAGCAGCTTAAGAGTTGAGACCCAGTACTTC.

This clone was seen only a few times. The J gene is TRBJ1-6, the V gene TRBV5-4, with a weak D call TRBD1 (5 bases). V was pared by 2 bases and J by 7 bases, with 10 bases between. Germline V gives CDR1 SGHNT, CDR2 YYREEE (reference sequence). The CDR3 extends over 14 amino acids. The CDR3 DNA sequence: TGTGCCAGCAGCTTACCCAGGGTGAATTCACCCCTCCACTTT. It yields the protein CASSLPRVNSPLHF.

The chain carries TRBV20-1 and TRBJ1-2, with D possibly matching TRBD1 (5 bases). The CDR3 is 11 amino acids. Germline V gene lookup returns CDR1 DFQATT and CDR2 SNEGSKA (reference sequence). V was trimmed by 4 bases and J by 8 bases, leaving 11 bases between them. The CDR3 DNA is TGCAGTGCTATGGGAGGGGAAGGCTACACCTTC. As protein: CSAMGGEGYTF.

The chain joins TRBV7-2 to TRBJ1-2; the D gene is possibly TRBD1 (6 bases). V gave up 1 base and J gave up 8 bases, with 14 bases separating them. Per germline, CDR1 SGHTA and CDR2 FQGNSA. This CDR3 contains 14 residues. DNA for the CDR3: TGTGCCAGCAGCTTAGAAGCTCAGGGGCAGGGCTACACCTTC. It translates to CASSLEAQGQGYTF.

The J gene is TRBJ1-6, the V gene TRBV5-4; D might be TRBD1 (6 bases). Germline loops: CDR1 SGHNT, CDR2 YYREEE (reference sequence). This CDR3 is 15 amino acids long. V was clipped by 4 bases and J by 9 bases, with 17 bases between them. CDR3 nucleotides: TGTGCCAGCAGCGCCCTAACAGGGAGGGGTTCACCCCTCCACTTT. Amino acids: CASSALTGRGSPLHF.

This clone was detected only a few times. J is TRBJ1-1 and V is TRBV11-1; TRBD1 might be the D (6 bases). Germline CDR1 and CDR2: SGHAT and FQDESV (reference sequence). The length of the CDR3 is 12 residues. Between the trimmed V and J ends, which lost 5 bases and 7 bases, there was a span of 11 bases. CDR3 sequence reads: CASSPDRDEAFF. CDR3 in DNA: TGTGCCAGCAGCCCGGACAGAGATGAAGCTTTCTTT.

The CDR3 DNA is TGTGCCAGTAGTAAGAGACAGGGCTCAAATGAAAAACTGTTTTTT. It translates to CASSKRQGSNEKLFF. The chain uses TRBV19 and TRBJ1-4, with 7 bases that match TRBD1. V shed 4 bases, J shed 5 bases, and the junction held 7 bases outside the gene matches. Germline V gives CDR1 LNHDA, CDR2 SQIVND (reference sequence). This CDR3 comprises 15 residues.

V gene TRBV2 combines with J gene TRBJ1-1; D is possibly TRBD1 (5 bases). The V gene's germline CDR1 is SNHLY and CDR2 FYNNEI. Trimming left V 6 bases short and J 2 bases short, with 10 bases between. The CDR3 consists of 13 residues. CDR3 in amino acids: CASRRDPNTEAFF. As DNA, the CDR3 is TGTGCCAGCAGGCGGGACCCTAACACTGAAGCTTTCTTT.

The CDR3 nucleotides are TGTGCCAGCAGCGTGACAGGGGCGGGAGGGGGAGATACGCAGTATTTT. The encoded protein is CASSVTGAGGGDTQYF. V usage is TRBV9 and J usage is TRBJ2-3, with D maybe TRBD2 (9 bases). Looked up from germline, CDR1 is SGDLS and CDR2 is YYNGEE. V dropped 2 bases and J dropped 5 bases, with 18 bases sitting between them. This CDR3 is 16 amino acids long.

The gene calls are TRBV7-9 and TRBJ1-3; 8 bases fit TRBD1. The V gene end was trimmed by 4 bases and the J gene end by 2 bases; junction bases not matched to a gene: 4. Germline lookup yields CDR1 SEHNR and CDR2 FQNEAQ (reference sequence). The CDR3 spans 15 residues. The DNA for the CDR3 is TGTGCCAGCAGCTATGAGACAGGGGCTGGAAACACCATATATTTT. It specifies CASSYETGAGNTIYF. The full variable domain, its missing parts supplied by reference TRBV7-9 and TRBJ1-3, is DTGVSQNPRHKITKRGQNVTFRCDPISEHNRLYWYRQTLGQGPEFLTYFQNEAQLEKSRLLSDRFSAERPKGSFSTLEIQRTEQGDSAMYLCASSYETGAGNTIYFGEGSWLTVV.

The CDR3: CASSVEASGAALGYTF. The CDR3 DNA follows: TGTGCCAGCAGCGTAGAAGCCTCAGGGGCCGCCCTGGGCTACACCTTC. The chain uses TRBV9 and TRBJ1-2, with a possible D match to TRBD1 (6 bases). The V gene lost 0 bases and the J gene lost 8 bases, with 20 bases spanning the gap. This CDR3 comprises 16 residues. Germline V gives CDR1 SGDLS, CDR2 YYNGEE.

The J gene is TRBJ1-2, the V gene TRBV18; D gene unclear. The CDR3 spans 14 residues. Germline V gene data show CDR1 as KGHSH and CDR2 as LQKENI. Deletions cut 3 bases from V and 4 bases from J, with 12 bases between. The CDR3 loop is CASSPMSDFYGYTF. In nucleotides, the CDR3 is TGTGCCAGCTCACCGATGAGCGACTTCTATGGCTACACCTTC.

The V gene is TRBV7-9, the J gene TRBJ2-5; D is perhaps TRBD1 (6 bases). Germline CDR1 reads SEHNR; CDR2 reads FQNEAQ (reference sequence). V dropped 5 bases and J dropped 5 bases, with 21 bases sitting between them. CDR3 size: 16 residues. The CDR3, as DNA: TGTGCCAGCAGCATAGACAGGTCTGGGGTCAGGGAGACCCAGTACTTC. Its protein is CASSIDRSGVRETQYF.

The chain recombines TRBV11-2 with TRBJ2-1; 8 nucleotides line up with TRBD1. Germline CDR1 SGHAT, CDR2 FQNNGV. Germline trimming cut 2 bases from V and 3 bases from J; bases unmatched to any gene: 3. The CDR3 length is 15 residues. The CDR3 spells CASSLRQGHYNEQFF. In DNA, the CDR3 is TGTGCCAGCAGCTTAAGACAGGGGCACTACAATGAGCAGTTCTTC. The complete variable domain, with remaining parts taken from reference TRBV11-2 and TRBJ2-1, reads EAGVAQSPRYKIIEKRQSVAFWCNPISGHATLYWYQQILGQGPKLLIQFQNNGVVDDSQLPKDRFSAERLKGVDSTLKIQPAKLEDSAVYLCASSLRQGHYNEQFFGPGTRLTVL.

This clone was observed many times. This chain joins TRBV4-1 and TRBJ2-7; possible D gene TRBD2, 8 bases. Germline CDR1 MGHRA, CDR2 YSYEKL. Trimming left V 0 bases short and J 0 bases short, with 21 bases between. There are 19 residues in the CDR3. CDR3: CASSQDLGAGGQSSYEQYF. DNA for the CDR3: TGCGCCAGCAGCCAAGATCTGGGGGCGGGGGGACAGAGCTCCTACGAGCAGTACTTC.

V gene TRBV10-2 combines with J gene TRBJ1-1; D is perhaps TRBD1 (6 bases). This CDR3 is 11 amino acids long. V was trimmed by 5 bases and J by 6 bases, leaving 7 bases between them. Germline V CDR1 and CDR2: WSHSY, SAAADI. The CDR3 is CASSSGAEAFF. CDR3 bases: TGCGCCAGCAGTTCAGGGGCTGAAGCTTTCTTT.

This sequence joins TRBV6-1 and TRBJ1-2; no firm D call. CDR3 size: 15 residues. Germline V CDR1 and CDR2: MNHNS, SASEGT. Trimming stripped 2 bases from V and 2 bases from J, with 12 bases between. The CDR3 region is CASSEYERGNYGYTF. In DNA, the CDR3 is TGTGCCAGCAGTGAATATGAGCGAGGAAACTATGGCTACACCTTC.

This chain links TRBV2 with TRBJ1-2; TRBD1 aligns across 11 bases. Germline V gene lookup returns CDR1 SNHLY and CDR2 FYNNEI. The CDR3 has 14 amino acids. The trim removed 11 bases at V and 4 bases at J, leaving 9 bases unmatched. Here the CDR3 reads CAEYGTGGFYGYTF. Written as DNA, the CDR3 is TGTGCCGAATACGGGACAGGGGGATTCTATGGCTACACCTTC.